The T cell receptor beta chain under discussion was sequenced for a study of cytomegalovirus exposure and HLA in healthy donors. Study observations and caveats: As confirmed in vitro, a few CMV-associated chains were specific for CMV antigens. In all likelihood, a cluster of highly shared sequence variants was a sequencing artifact.

The primer mix had 60 Vbeta and 13 Jbeta primers. Clones were sequenced by immunoSEQ multiplex PCR, and TCRdb holds only the in-frame ones, with some missing. Of about 150,000 clones listed, about four fifths are singletons. The CDR3 sequence is 16 residues long. The V and J ends lost 0 bases and 0 bases respectively, with 9 bases between them. The germline gives CDR1 MDHEN, CDR2 SYDVKM. Notes on this clone: Its matching antigen is unknown.

This clonotype originated in a woman between 50 and 59 years old in good health and CMV-seropositive. V gene TRBV28 combines with J gene TRBJ1-5; possibly TRBD1 for D (6 bases). Sequencing used PBMCs. The CDR3 coding sequence is TGTGCCAGCAGTTTATGGTCCAGGGGTAGCAATCAGCCCCAGCATTTT. This encodes CASSLWSRGSNQPQHF.